The 29 T cell receptor beta chains in this list originate from one sample, sequenced in a study of T cells after yellow fever vaccination. TCRdb re-analysed the 5' RACE reads in MiXCR, keeping a single row per CDR3 protein. The sample consists of fewer than 400,000 distinct CDR3 sequences, more than 5.5% of them appearing once. The sequencing here drew on PBMCs, taken 5 days after the yellow fever booster vaccination. The origin of the receptors is a man aged 30 to 45 who received the YFV17D yellow fever vaccine.

This clonotype showed up many times. V usage is TRBV18 and J usage is TRBJ2-3, with 11 bases aligning to TRBD1. After removal of 1 base from V and 6 bases from J, the junction contained 6 bases not matched to a gene. In germline, CDR1 is KGHSH, CDR2 LQKENI. This CDR3 comprises 16 residues. Here the CDR3 DNA reads TGTGCCAGCTCACCACTCGGGACAGGGGGATTGGATACGCAGTATTTT. Its protein product is CASSPLGTGGLDTQYF.

This clonotype was counted at least ten times. This chain connects TRBV29-1 to TRBJ2-1; 8 bases are shared with TRBD2. Per germline, CDR1 SQVTM and CDR2 ANQGSEA. This CDR3 region has 12 residues. The trim removed 7 bases at V and 5 bases at J, leaving 4 bases unmatched. The CDR3 loop reads CSGTSGDNEQFF. The CDR3 bases are TGCAGCGGTACTAGCGGAGACAATGAGCAGTTCTTC.

This clonotype was observed at least ten times. This sequence joins TRBV5-1 and TRBJ2-7; 7 positions agree with TRBD2. V lost 6 bases to trimming and J lost 6 bases; unmatched junction nucleotides: 9. The CDR3 totals 13 residues. CDR1 SGHRS and CDR2 YFSETQ come from the germline V gene. The CDR3 sequence: CASTPGGGREQYF. CDR3 nucleotide sequence: TGCGCCAGCACCCCTGGGGGAGGGCGCGAGCAGTACTTC.

This chain uses TRBV18 with TRBJ2-7; TRBD1 is a possible D gene (6 bases). CDR3 size: 15 residues. CDR1 and CDR2 from the germline V gene are KGHSH and LQKENI. The V end lost 2 bases, the J end lost 6 bases, and 17 bases lay between the germline ends. Here the CDR3 DNA reads TGTGCCAGCTCACCAATGTTGCAGGGGTTTCCCGAGCAGTACTTC. Amino acids: CASSPMLQGFPEQYF.

This clonotype has at least ten counts. This sequence joins TRBV20-1 and TRBJ2-1; maybe TRBD2 (5 bases). Germline V gene lookup returns CDR1 DFQATT and CDR2 SNEGSKA (reference sequence). The CDR3 contains 18 residues. Trimming stripped 0 bases from V and 0 bases from J, with 18 bases between. The CDR3 region is CSARDPGGRRSSYNEQFF. The CDR3, as DNA: TGCAGTGCTAGAGACCCCGGTGGGCGGAGGAGCTCCTACAATGAGCAGTTCTTC.

V and J are TRBV7-2 and TRBJ1-2, with unresolved D. The CDR3 has 15 residues. Looked up from germline, CDR1 is SGHTA and CDR2 is FQGNSA. V lost 1 base and J 0 bases, leaving 9 bases between the germline ends. CDR3 sequence: CASSLDTGANYGYTF. DNA of the CDR3: TGTGCCAGCAGCTTAGATACGGGAGCTAACTATGGCTACACCTTC.

The chain joins TRBV18 to TRBJ2-5, with D possibly being TRBD2 (5 bases). V was shortened by 0 bases and J by 5 bases, with 19 bases between the two germline ends. Germline CDR1 KGHSH, CDR2 LQKENI. The CDR3 length is 17 residues. CDR3 amino acids: CASSPPVQLKGGETQYF. The CDR3 DNA reads TGTGCCAGCTCACCACCGGTACAGCTTAAAGGCGGGGAGACCCAGTACTTC.

The chain links TRBV7-2 to TRBJ2-5, with a weak D call TRBD2 (5 bases). V was shortened by 4 bases and J by 5 bases, with 11 bases between the two germline ends. In germline, CDR1 is SGHTA, CDR2 FQGNSA. The CDR3 runs to 13 residues. The chain's CDR3 is CASSYTRTETQYF. CDR3 bases: TGTGCCAGCAGCTATACTAGAACGGAGACCCAGTACTTC.

This clonotype was seen repeatedly, ten times or more. J is TRBJ1-5 and V is TRBV7-9; 7 bases are shared with TRBD1. V was pared by 5 bases and J by 5 bases, with 3 bases of the junction left unmatched. The CDR3 spans 13 residues. Germline V gene lookup returns CDR1 SEHNR and CDR2 FQNEAQ (reference sequence). The CDR3 sequence is CASSGDSYQPQHF. CDR3 nucleotide sequence: TGTGCCAGCAGCGGGGACAGCTATCAGCCCCAGCATTTT.

This clonotype showed up many times. This chain connects TRBV4-2 to TRBJ2-1; D might be TRBD1 or TRBD2, each matching 6 bases. The V gene lost 0 bases and the J gene lost 9 bases, with 12 bases spanning the gap. This CDR3 contains 14 residues. Germline V gene sequence: CDR1 LGHNA, CDR2 YNFKEQ. The CDR3 protein is CASSQDTGAREQFF. DNA of the CDR3: TGTGCCAGCAGCCAAGATACGGGGGCACGTGAGCAGTTCTTC.

CDR3 region: CASSFSGGTGELFF. In DNA, the CDR3 is TGTGCCAGCAGTTTCTCGGGAGGGACCGGGGAGCTGTTTTTT. This chain uses TRBV28 with TRBJ2-2; 8 bases match TRBD2. The V gene's germline CDR1 is MDHEN and CDR2 SYDVKM. V gave up 3 bases and J gave up 5 bases; unmatched junction bases: 2. The CDR3 consists of 14 residues.

This chain connects TRBV5-1 to TRBJ1-2; unclear D gene. This CDR3 is built from 13 residues. Trimming cost V 4 bases and J 7 bases, with 14 bases left between them. The germline V gene encodes CDR1 SGHRS and CDR2 YFSETQ. This CDR3 reads CASSPEGRPGYTF. The CDR3 DNA reads as TGCGCCAGCAGCCCGGAAGGGCGACCTGGCTACACCTTC. Using reference TRBV5-1 and TRBJ1-2 for the parts outside the CDR3, the full variable domain is KAGVTQTPRYLIKTRGQQVTLSCSPISGHRSVSWYQQTPGQGLQFLFEYFSETQRNKGNFPGRFSGRQFSNSRSEMNVSTLELGDSALYLCASSPEGRPGYTFGSGTRLTVV.

This clonotype occurred many times. V gene TRBV7-2 combines with J gene TRBJ1-1; no clear D gene. The V gene's germline CDR1 is SGHTA and CDR2 FQGNSA. The CDR3 covers 14 residues. Between the trimmed V and J ends, which lost 1 base and 3 bases, there was a span of 9 bases. The CDR3 nucleotides are TGTGCCAGCAGCTTAGGAGGGTCGGACACTGAAGCTTTCTTT. Translation: CASSLGGSDTEAFF.

In its sample, this clonotype was seen a few times. This sequence joins TRBV29-1 and TRBJ2-2; D is tentatively TRBD1 or TRBD2 (5 bases each). Germline values: CDR1 SQVTM, CDR2 ANQGSEA. The CDR3 sequence is 13 residues long. The V end lost 7 bases, the J end lost 3 bases, and 12 bases lay between the germline ends. CDR3 sequence: CSGGGSDTGELFF. The CDR3 DNA sequence: TGCAGCGGTGGGGGTAGCGACACCGGGGAGCTGTTTTTT.

The chain joins TRBV12-3 or TRBV12-4 to TRBJ2-2; 8 bases line up with TRBD1. The junction had 11 bases not matched to a gene; V was cut back by 5 bases and J by 9 bases. The CDR3 spans 15 residues. The CDR3 nucleotides are TGTGCCAGCAGTCGACAGGGGATGATCAGCCGGGAGCTGTTTTTT. Its protein is CASSRQGMISRELFF.

CDR3: CASSLALDPETQYF. CDR3 in DNA: TGCGCCAGCAGCTTGGCCCTTGACCCGGAGACCCAGTACTTC. The chain recombines TRBV5-1 with TRBJ2-5; D not certain. Germline V gene sequence: CDR1 SGHRS, CDR2 YFSETQ. The V end was cut by 0 bases, the J end by 5 bases, with 11 bases between. This CDR3 contains 14 residues.

The chain is built from TRBV7-2 and TRBJ1-6; no reliable D call. The CDR3 has 12 residues. The V end lost 0 bases, the J end lost 14 bases, and 8 bases lay between the germline ends. CDR1 is SGHTA and CDR2 is FQGNSA in the germline V gene. CDR3 sequence: CASSLAVGSLHF. The CDR3 nucleotides read TGTGCCAGCAGCTTAGCGGTGGGGTCCCTCCACTTT.

V is TRBV5-1 and J is TRBJ2-5, with TRBD1 matching over 8 bases. This CDR3 is 14 amino acids long. Germline assignment: CDR1 SGHRS and CDR2 YFSETQ. After removal of 3 bases from V and 4 bases from J, the junction contained 5 bases not matched to a gene. CDR3 bases: TGCGCCAGCAGCTGGGGACAGGCCCTAGAGACCCAGTACTTC. This sequence encodes CASSWGQALETQYF.

The chain has TRBV29-1 and TRBJ2-7, with a tentative D call TRBD2 (6 bases). This CDR3 region has 11 residues. Per germline, CDR1 SQVTM and CDR2 ANQGSEA. The V end lost 7 bases, the J end lost 4 bases, and 11 bases lay between the germline ends. DNA for the CDR3: TGCAGCGGTATGGGGGGTTACGAGCAGTACTTC. Translating gives CSGMGGYEQYF.

This clonotype was counted at least ten times. The genes are TRBV20-1 and TRBJ2-1, with 12 bases fitting TRBD2. The CDR3 length is 15 residues. The J segment lost 8 bases and the V segment lost 3 bases, leaving 8 bases of the junction unmatched. The germline CDR1 and CDR2 sequences are DFQATT and SNEGSKA (reference sequence). The CDR3 DNA reads as TGCAGTGCTAGGAGTAGACTAGCGGGAGACGATGAGCAGTTCTTC. It codes for CSARSRLAGDDEQFF.

This clonotype was counted only a few times. The rearrangement links TRBV19 to TRBJ2-1, with TRBD2 as a possible D gene (6 bases). The V gene's germline CDR1 is LNHDA and CDR2 SQIVND (reference sequence). Deletions cut 4 bases from V and 9 bases from J, with 16 bases between. The CDR3 covers 14 residues. The CDR3 loop is CASSKGLPSTEQFF. CDR3 nucleotide sequence: TGTGCCAGTAGTAAGGGACTGCCATCGACTGAGCAGTTCTTC.

The J gene is TRBJ2-5, the V gene TRBV7-8; D not certain. Germline V gene lookup returns CDR1 SGHVS and CDR2 FQNEAQ. This CDR3 has 13 amino acids. Trimming removed 5 bases at V and 4 bases at J, with 11 bases between. In DNA, the CDR3 is TGTGCCAGCAGCAAGGAACGCGGAGAGACCCAGTACTTC. Protein: CASSKERGETQYF.

This clonotype was detected ten times or more. This chain uses TRBV20-1 with TRBJ2-7, with D unclear. Germline V CDR1 and CDR2: DFQATT, SNEGSKA (reference sequence). The CDR3 has 13 amino acids. The V end was cut by 0 bases, the J end by 7 bases, with 13 bases between. CDR3 sequence reads: CSARDAKVVEQYF. For the CDR3, the DNA is TGCAGTGCTAGAGACGCTAAGGTGGTTGAGCAGTACTTC.

This chain uses TRBV6-5 with TRBJ1-4; 8 bases line up with TRBD1. This CDR3 is 18 amino acids long. The germline V gene has CDR1 MNHEY and CDR2 SVGAGI. V trimming: 5 bases; J trimming: 0 bases; junction bases outside the gene matches: 11. This chain's CDR3 is CASSTDRAQVATNEKLFF. The CDR3 DNA reads TGTGCCAGCAGTACGGACAGGGCGCAAGTTGCAACTAATGAAAAACTGTTTTTT.

This clonotype was seen at least ten times. The chain links TRBV5-6 to TRBJ2-7, with D possibly matching TRBD2 (5 bases). The germline V gene has CDR1 SGHDT and CDR2 YYEEEE. The CDR3 length is 15 residues. The V and J ends lost 2 bases and 5 bases respectively, with 17 bases between them. Here the CDR3 reads CASSFRAAIGDEQYF. In DNA form, the CDR3 reads TGTGCCAGCAGCTTCCGAGCGGCCATTGGGGACGAGCAGTACTTC.

This clonotype has only a few counts. V and J are TRBV5-1 and TRBJ2-5; D remains unclear. In germline, CDR1 is SGHRS, CDR2 YFSETQ. This CDR3 spans 15 amino acids. Trimming stripped 4 bases from V and 5 bases from J, with 18 bases between. The CDR3 DNA reads TGCGCCAGCAGCCCCCAAGGCCAGAGTGCGGAGACCCAGTACTTC. It codes for CASSPQGQSAETQYF.

J is TRBJ2-1 and V is TRBV4-3; D gene unclear. Germline V gene data show CDR1 as LGHNA and CDR2 as YSLEER. Trimming shortened V by 0 bases and J by 8 bases, and 8 bases separated the two germline ends. This CDR3 contains 13 residues. CDR3 protein: CASSQDRRHEQFF. The CDR3 DNA is TGCGCCAGCAGCCAAGATCGCCGTCATGAGCAGTTCTTC.

This clonotype was detected many times. The chain recombines TRBV12-3 or TRBV12-4 with TRBJ2-5; 9 nucleotides line up with TRBD2. V shed 4 bases, J shed 5 bases, and the junction held 5 bases outside the gene matches. This CDR3 is built from 14 residues. DNA for the CDR3: TGTGCCAGCAGTTCGGGACTAGCTACTGAGACCCAGTACTTC. Amino acids: CASSSGLATETQYF.

In this sample, this clonotype turned up a few times. J is TRBJ2-2 and V is TRBV6-2 or TRBV6-3; D remains ambiguous. The CDR3 is 12 residues long. V lost 2 bases, J lost 7 bases, and 5 bases lay in between. Germline-derived CDR1 and CDR2 are MNHEY and SVGEGT. DNA for the CDR3: TGTGCCAGCAGTTACGGCGGCGGGGAGCTGTTTTTT. It yields the protein CASSYGGGELFF.